This TCR beta chain came from a study of blood T cell repertoires in COVID-19. This table comes from immunoSEQ multiplex PCR, and its TCRdb copy is limited to in-frame clones, with some not included. Here the sample spans about 180,000 clones, just over 85% being singletons. Per the germline V gene, CDR1 is MNHNS and CDR2 is SASEGT. Trimming pared 1 base from V and 6 bases from J, leaving 13 bases between. This CDR3 has 14 residues. The sequenced sample consisted of peripheral blood. This clonotype was obtained from a man aged 45 to 65 with active or convalescent COVID-19. This chain joins TRBV6-1 and TRBJ2-7; weak D call: TRBD2 (6 bases). CDR3 amino acids: CASSEEWRVGEQYF. The CDR3 region has the DNA TGTGCCAGCAGTGAAGAGTGGAGGGTCGGCGAGCAGTACTTC.